The 19 T cell receptor beta chains below come from one sample, sequenced in a study of response to subunit inactivated influenza vaccine. Using its own MiXCR run on the RT-PCR reads, TCRdb lists one record per CDR3 protein. The top ten clones hold approximately 6.5% of a sample with approximately 700,000 distinct CDR3 sequences, more than 11% of them seen once. This material consisted of PBMCs from blood, taken roughly 15 days before vaccination. These receptors were obtained from a man aged 45-65 years who received an inactivated influenza vaccine.

This clonotype was picked up a small number of times. This rearrangement joins TRBV27 to TRBJ1-1, with D unclear. The germline V gene has CDR1 MNHEY and CDR2 SMNVEV (reference sequence). The V end was cut by 5 bases, the J end by 5 bases, with 15 bases between. The CDR3 is 14 amino acids. CDR3 amino acids: CASSPSELRTEAFF. Written as DNA, the CDR3 is TGTGCCAGCAGTCCCTCGGAGCTTAGGACTGAAGCTTTCTTT.

The gene calls are TRBV14 and TRBJ2-5, with a weak D call TRBD1 (5 bases). Trimming removed 2 bases at V and 2 bases at J, with 12 bases between. This CDR3 is 15 amino acids long. In germline, CDR1 is SGHDN, CDR2 FVKESK. This CDR3 reads CASSQTQGRQETQYF. Written as DNA, the CDR3 is TGTGCCAGCAGCCAAACCCAGGGCCGGCAAGAGACCCAGTACTTC. The whole variable domain, filled in from reference TRBV14 and TRBJ2-5, reads EAGVTQFPSHSVIEKGQTVTLRCDPISGHDNLYWYRRVMGKEIKFLLHFVKESKQDESGMPNNRFLAERTGGTYSTLKVQPAELEDSGVYFCASSQTQGRQETQYFGPGTRLLVL.

This clonotype was detected only a few times. The CDR3 reads CASSYRLADSTDTQYF. CDR3 coding DNA: TGTGCCAGCAGCTACCGACTAGCGGATAGCACAGATACGCAGTATTTT. The chain links TRBV21-1 to TRBJ2-3; TRBD2 reflects the table's D call only, with no check against the DNA. TRBV21-1 is annotated as a pseudogene. This CDR3 region has 16 residues.

V usage is TRBV28 and J usage is TRBJ2-7; TRBD1 might be the D (6 bases). V lost 8 bases to trimming and J lost 9 bases, with 14 bases between them. This CDR3 spans 11 amino acids. Germline assignment: CDR1 MDHEN and CDR2 SYDVKM. Here the CDR3 reads CASALQGGQYF. The CDR3 DNA reads TGTGCCAGCGCATTACAGGGTGGGCAGTACTTC.

This chain connects TRBV5-1 to TRBJ2-3, with 9 bases matching TRBD1. CDR3 size: 16 residues. Germline V lookup: CDR1 SGHRS, CDR2 YFSETQ. V shed 4 bases and J 0 bases; nucleotides not matched to a gene: 6. CDR3 nucleotide sequence: TGCGCCAGCAGCCCGACGACAGGGGGGAGCACAGATACGCAGTATTTT. Residues: CASSPTTGGSTDTQYF.

The rearrangement joins TRBV12-3 or TRBV12-4 to TRBJ2-3, with D perhaps being TRBD1 or TRBD2 (6 bases each). The CDR3 contains 14 residues. The ends were cut back, 3 bases at V and 4 bases at J, with 11 bases in the middle. CDR3 sequence: CASSFFGGADTQYF. In DNA, the CDR3 is TGTGCCAGCAGTTTCTTCGGGGGCGCAGATACGCAGTATTTT.

This clonotype came up a few times. CDR3 DNA sequence: TGCAGTGCTAGGGGCAGGGTATGGAATTCACCCCTCCACTTT. Protein: CSARGRVWNSPLHF. The gene calls are TRBV20-1 and TRBJ1-6, with a tentative D call TRBD1 (5 bases). The V and J ends lost 3 bases and 7 bases respectively, with 13 bases between them. CDR1 and CDR2 (germline): DFQATT, SNEGSKA (reference sequence). CDR3 length equals 14 residues.

The chain combines TRBV11-2 with TRBJ1-1; D unclear. Germline V gives CDR1 SGHAT, CDR2 FQNNGV. Trimming left V 0 bases short and J 2 bases short, with 13 bases between. CDR3 length equals 16 residues. The CDR3: CASSLDPGVVNTEAFF. The CDR3 DNA reads TGTGCCAGCAGCTTAGATCCCGGGGTCGTAAACACTGAAGCTTTCTTT.

This clonotype was seen a few times. The chain has TRBV12-3 or TRBV12-4 and TRBJ2-1, with D unclear. The CDR3 is 13 amino acids. V lost 5 bases to trimming and J lost 3 bases, with 8 bases between them. The CDR3 region has the DNA TGTGCCAGCAGTCTGAAAATCTACAATGAGCAGTTCTTC. This codes for CASSLKIYNEQFF.

This clonotype has just one count. This sequence joins TRBV4-3 and TRBJ2-2, with TRBD1 as a possible D gene (6 bases). The germline CDR1 and CDR2 sequences are LGHNA and YSLEER. Trimming left V 0 bases short and J 0 bases short, with 8 bases between. The CDR3 is 16 residues long. Written as DNA, the CDR3 is TGCGCCAGCAGCCAAGAGACAGGTTCGAACACCGGGGAGCTGTTTTTT. It codes for CASSQETGSNTGELFF.

The chain carries TRBV2 and TRBJ1-6; 7 bases map to TRBD1. Per germline, CDR1 SNHLY and CDR2 FYNNEI. V lost 0 bases, J lost 5 bases, and 7 bases stayed unmatched. The CDR3 spans 17 residues. Here the CDR3 DNA reads TGTGCCAGCAGTGAAGCGCTGACAGGGTACAATAATTCACCCCTCCACTTT. Residues: CASSEALTGYNNSPLHF.

The chain has TRBV5-1 and TRBJ2-5, with 7 bases aligning to TRBD1. CDR3 length equals 15 residues. Trimming cost V 1 base and J 1 base; bases outside gene matches: 4. CDR1 and CDR2 from the germline V gene are SGHRS and YFSETQ. Here the CDR3 reads CASSLTGATQETQYF. In DNA, the CDR3 is TGCGCCAGCAGCTTGACAGGGGCGACCCAAGAGACCCAGTACTTC.

The sample holds many counts of this clonotype. The chain couples TRBV5-1 to TRBJ2-1, with D perhaps TRBD1 (6 bases). The germline V gene has CDR1 SGHRS and CDR2 YFSETQ. The CDR3 is 21 residues long. The germline V and J ends were trimmed by 2 bases and 9 bases, with 36 bases remaining between them. In DNA, the CDR3 is TGCGCCAGCAGCTTACCGACCTTCCCGGACAGAACCGAGGGGTTGGGGTTTGAGCAGTTCTTC. This codes for CASSLPTFPDRTEGLGFEQFF.

This clonotype was counted at least ten times. CDR3 coding DNA: TGTGCCAGCAGTCCTTATAATAACGAGCAGTACTTC. It codes for CASSPYNNEQYF. The chain recombines TRBV12-3 or TRBV12-4 with TRBJ2-7, with D unresolved. Trimming cost V 5 bases and J 5 bases, with 10 bases left between them. There are 12 residues in the CDR3.

This clonotype has only a few counts. The chain joins TRBV27 to TRBJ1-4; a possible D gene is TRBD1 (5 bases). The germline CDR1 and CDR2 sequences are MNHEY and SMNVEV (reference sequence). This CDR3 is built from 15 residues. V was trimmed by 2 bases and J by 6 bases, leaving 13 bases between them. The DNA for the CDR3 is TGTGCCAGCAGTTTACTGACCGGGACTGATGAAAAACTGTTTTTT. Translating it yields CASSLLTGTDEKLFF.

The chain couples TRBV28 to TRBJ2-7, with 10 bases lining up with TRBD2. CDR1 MDHEN and CDR2 SYDVKM come from the germline V gene. Germline trimming cut 3 bases from V and 6 bases from J; bases unmatched to any gene: 11. This CDR3 is 16 amino acids long. CDR3 DNA sequence: TGTGCCAGCAGTTTTTCCCTTACTAGCGGGACGGCCGAGCAGTACTTC. As protein: CASSFSLTSGTAEQYF.

J is TRBJ1-2 and V is TRBV6-2 or TRBV6-3; a weak D match, TRBD1 (5 bases). Germline CDR1 reads MNHEY; CDR2 reads SVGEGT. This CDR3 has 12 residues. Between the trimmed V and J ends, which lost 7 bases and 2 bases, there was a span of 8 bases. The CDR3 DNA reads as TGTGCCAGCACGGCAGGGAACTATGGCTACACCTTC. Residues: CASTAGNYGYTF.

The chain combines TRBV6-2 or TRBV6-3 with TRBJ2-3, with no clear D. The V end lost 7 bases, the J end lost 1 base, and 12 bases lay between the germline ends. CDR3 length: 14 amino acids. Germline CDR1 reads MNHEY; CDR2 reads SVGEGT. CDR3 protein: CASTKTGGTDTQYF. The CDR3 DNA reads TGTGCCAGCACTAAAACGGGCGGCACAGATACGCAGTATTTT.

V is TRBV29-1 and J is TRBJ2-5; tentative D call: TRBD1 (5 bases). Trimming cost V 2 bases and J 1 base, with 8 bases left between them. The CDR3 contains 13 residues. In germline, CDR1 is SQVTM, CDR2 ANQGSEA. CDR3 in DNA: TGCAGCGTTGAAAACAGGCTCCAAGAGACCCAGTACTTC. Its translation is CSVENRLQETQYF.